Below are 7 T cell receptor beta chains sequenced from a single sample in a study of shared clonotypes between healthy human individuals. Profiled with immunoSEQ multiplex PCR; TCRdb holds only in-frame clones, not every one. Here the sample spans roughly 1,500,000 clones, 95% to 99% being singletons. Sequencing used naive CD4+ T cells sorted from blood. Subset defined: CD45RA+ positively selected. Receptors originate from a man younger than 40 in good health.

For this clone: One end of the junction varies from germline; a read error may be responsible. The chain carries TRBV2 and TRBJ2-5, with 11 nucleotides matching TRBD2. Germline V lookup: CDR1 SNHLY, CDR2 FYNNEI. The CDR3 has 15 residues. The CDR3 sequence: CASREGLAGQETQYF. In DNA, the CDR3 is TGTGCCAGCAGGGAAGGACTAGCGGGCCAAGAGACCCAGTACTTC.

The V and J genes are TRBV19 and TRBJ2-7; 9 bases fit TRBD1. V shed 3 bases, J shed 6 bases, and the junction held 15 bases outside the gene matches. The CDR3 is 17 amino acids. From germline, CDR1 is LNHDA and CDR2 SQIVND (reference sequence). The CDR3 spells CASSIYIEGQGLGEQYF. The CDR3 DNA is TGTGCCAGTAGTATCTATATTGAGGGACAGGGCCTCGGCGAGCAGTACTTC.

The chain has TRBV5-1 and TRBJ2-5; either TRBD1 or TRBD2 may supply D (5 bases each). V was trimmed by 1 base and J by 0 bases, leaving 13 bases between them. This CDR3 has 16 amino acids. Germline-derived CDR1 and CDR2 are SGHRS and YFSETQ. CDR3 loop: CASSLTGTIYQETQYF. The CDR3 nucleotides read TGCGCCAGCAGCTTGACCGGGACCATATACCAAGAGACCCAGTACTTC.

The rearrangement joins TRBV5-1 to TRBJ2-3; D is tentatively TRBD1 or TRBD2 (5 bases each). Germline-derived CDR1 and CDR2 are SGHRS and YFSETQ. CDR3 length equals 13 residues. V gave up 4 bases and J gave up 10 bases, with 16 bases separating them. The CDR3 DNA follows: TGCGCCAGCAGCGGGGGACCGAGTCGGGCGCAGTATTTT. Its translation is CASSGGPSRAQYF.

The chain joins TRBV5-1 to TRBJ1-3; D is unclear. This CDR3 region has 13 residues. Germline values: CDR1 SGHRS, CDR2 YFSETQ. Trimming pared 4 bases from V and 4 bases from J, leaving 9 bases between. The CDR3 region has the DNA TGCGCCAGCAGCCCCCCCTCAGGAAACACCATATATTTT. Amino acid sequence: CASSPPSGNTIYF.

This chain links TRBV27 with TRBJ2-7; no clear D. Germline V CDR1 and CDR2: MNHEY, SMNVEV (reference sequence). This CDR3 spans 13 amino acids. V was cut by 0 bases and J by 7 bases, with 10 bases left in between. CDR3 amino acids: CASSLSRWGEQYF. The CDR3 nucleotides are TGTGCCAGCAGTTTATCGCGATGGGGAGAGCAGTACTTC.

Comments on this clone: An end of the junction differs from the germline gene, which may be a read error. V gene TRBV20-1 combines with J gene TRBJ1-5; D gene unclear. The CDR3 loop spans 11 amino acids. Germline lookup yields CDR1 DFQATT and CDR2 SNEGSKA (reference sequence). This CDR3 reads CSARDYSSFWF. The CDR3, as DNA: TGCAGTGCTAGAGATTATTCGTCCTTTTGGTTT.